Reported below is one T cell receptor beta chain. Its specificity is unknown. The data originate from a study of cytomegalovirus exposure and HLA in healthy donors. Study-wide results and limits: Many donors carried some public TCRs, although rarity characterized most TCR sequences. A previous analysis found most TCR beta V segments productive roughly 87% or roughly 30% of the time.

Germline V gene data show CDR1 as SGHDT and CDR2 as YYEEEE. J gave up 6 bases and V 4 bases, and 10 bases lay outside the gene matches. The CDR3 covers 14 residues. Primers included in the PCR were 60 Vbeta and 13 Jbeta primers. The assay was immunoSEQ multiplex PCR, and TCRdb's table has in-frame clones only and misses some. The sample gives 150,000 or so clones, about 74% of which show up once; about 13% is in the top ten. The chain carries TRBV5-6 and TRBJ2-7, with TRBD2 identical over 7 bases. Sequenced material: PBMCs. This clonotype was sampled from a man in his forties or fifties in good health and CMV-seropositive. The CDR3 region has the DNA TGTGCCAGCAGCCCCGTTGGGGAGGGCCCCGAGCAGTACTTC. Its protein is CASSPVGEGPEQYF. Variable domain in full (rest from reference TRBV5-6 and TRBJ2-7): DAGVTQSPTHLIKTRGQQVTLRCSPKSGHDTVSWYQQALGQGPQFIFQYYEEEERQRGNFPDRFSGHQFPNYSSELNVNALLLGDSALYLCASSPVGEGPEQYFGPGTRLTVT.